This entry concerns a single T cell receptor (beta chain). Its recognized antigen is unknown. No qualities accompany the bases; no much larger clone lies one base away. V lost 0 bases and J lost 6 bases, and the count of bases not matched to a germline gene is 4. The CDR3 starts with the cysteine, ends with the phenylalanine, and has 15 residues. Only the CDR3 DNA stays, 45 bases, in frame from base 1. CDR1 SGDLS and CDR2 YYNGEE are derived from the germline V gene. The immunoSEQ Assay, a bias-controlled multiplex PCR, was used to amplify TCRbeta CDR3 regions from genomic DNA. As for the original processing: The number of nucleated cells in each sample was estimated from the amplification of reference gene primers within the assay. To quantify the absolute abundance of each unique TCRbeta CDR3 rearrangement, sequence reads were collapsed and filtered. Productive Simpson clonality was computed per sample as the square root of Simpson's diversity index over productive rearrangements. The source is immuneACCESS, and TCRdb retained only in-frame sequences with V and J called. Part of the clones is not carried over; for the studies checked, unresolved V genes explain less than half of this, and the remainder is unexplained. Clonal size and the V and J genes are those of that table, whereas D and trimming came from the DNA. A total of 110,000 or so clones appear in this sample, approximately 70% of them only once. About 2% of the sample goes to the ten largest clones.

Collaborating institutions collected whole blood in K2EDTA tubes following their own protocols. For TCRbeta analysis, collaborator samples were shipped as frozen whole blood, as isolated PBMCs, or as DNA extracted from either sample type. This sample is drawn from a study of blood T cell repertoires in COVID-19 (dated by TCRdb to about 2020). With regard to the full study: Samples from collaborators originated in the United States, Italy and Spain and spanned both the acute and convalescent phases of COVID-19. HLA class I and class II types, where available, came from metadata supplied by the sample provider rather than from assay-based typing. A de-identified subject ID, COVID-19 status, age in years and sex were almost always included in the sample metadata. Samples were obtained from the ongoing ImmuneRACE study (first 160 participants) and from about 1,300 subjects provided by 6 global collaborators. The prospective study material was composed of cDNA or gDNA derived from T cells, B-cell-depleted T cells, or PBMCs. Subjects who had been exposed to COVID-19, were actively infected with it, or had recovered from it provided the deeply sampled blood TCRbeta repertoires that made up the dataset. The repertoires were made available in a free public database intended to serve as a resource for research on the immune response to SARS-CoV-2. The full study reports these points: The amount of clinical and demographic metadata varied by source and participant and was provided uncurated.

Sequences were obtained from peripheral blood. Recombination connected TRBV9 to TRBJ2-2; 8 central nucleotides agree with TRBD2. This clonotype was sampled from a woman in her 40s with acute or convalescent COVID-19. The CDR3 region reads CASSVAGTSPGELFF. The DNA sequence is TGTGCCAGCAGCGTAGCTGGGACTAGTCCCGGGGAGCTGTTTTTT.